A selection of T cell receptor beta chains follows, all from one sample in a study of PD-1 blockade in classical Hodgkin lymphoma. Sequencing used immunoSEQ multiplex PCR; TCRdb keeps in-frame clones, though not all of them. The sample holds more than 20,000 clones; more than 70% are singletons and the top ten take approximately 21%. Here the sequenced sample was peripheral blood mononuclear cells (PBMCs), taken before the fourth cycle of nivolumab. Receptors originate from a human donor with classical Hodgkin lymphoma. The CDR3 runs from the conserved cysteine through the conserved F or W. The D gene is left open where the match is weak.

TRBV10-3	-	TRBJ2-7	TGTGCCATCAGTGGGCGGGGTCGCTCCTACGAGCAGTACTTC	CAISGRGRSYEQYF
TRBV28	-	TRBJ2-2	TGTGCCAGCAGCCCCCGGGACGACTTTAACACCGGGGAGCTGTTTTTT	CASSPRDDFNTGELFF
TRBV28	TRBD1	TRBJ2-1	TGTGCCAGCAGTTTTTCTGGACAGGGGAATGGGAATGAGCAGTTCTTC	CASSFSGQGNGNEQFF
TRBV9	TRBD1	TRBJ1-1	TGTGCCAGCAGCGCCCGGACAGGACAAGCTTTCTTT	CASSARTGQAFF
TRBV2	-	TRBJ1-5	TGTGCCAGCAGTGAATTAGGGGCGGCAAGTCAGCCCCAGCATTTT	CASSELGAASQPQHF
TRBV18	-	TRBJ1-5	TGTGCCAGCTCACCACCGGGGGGTTGGGGTCAGCCCCAGCATTTT	CASSPPGGWGQPQHF
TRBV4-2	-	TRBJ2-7	TGTGCCAGCAGCCAAGTTACAGGGATCTCCTACGAGCAGTACTTC	CASSQVTGISYEQYF
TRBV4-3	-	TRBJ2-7	TGCGCCAGCAGCCAAGATAGGAACGGACTCTACGAGCAGTACTTC	CASSQDRNGLYEQYF
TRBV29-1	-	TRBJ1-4	TGCAGCGCCCAGGTTGGGGGAGTCGGTGAAAAACTGTTTTTT	CSAQVGGVGEKLFF
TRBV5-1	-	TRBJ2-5	TGCGCCAGCAGCTTATATGGCGGGACACAAGAGACCCAGTACTTC	CASSLYGGTQETQYF
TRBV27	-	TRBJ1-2	TGTGCCAGCAGTTTAAGGTTTAACTATGGCTACACCTTC	CASSLRFNYGYTF